These 8 T cell receptor beta chains came from one sample sequenced in a study of PD-1 blockade in classical Hodgkin lymphoma. Sample time point: cycle 4 day 1 (C4D1), after less than 7 weeks of nivolumab. Every patient relapsed after autologous stem cell transplantation, and brentuximab vedotin exposure varied. Using immunoSEQ multiplex PCR, the repertoire was profiled, and TCRdb retains in-frame clones only, with some absent. The sample shows some 30,000 clones, around 72% of them seen only once. Source: peripheral blood mononuclear cells (PBMCs), taken before the fourth cycle of nivolumab. These receptors were obtained from a human donor with classical Hodgkin lymphoma.

The J gene is TRBJ2-6, the V gene TRBV4-1, with D maybe TRBD2 (5 bases). The V gene's germline CDR1 is MGHRA and CDR2 YSYEKL. The V and J ends lost 4 bases and 0 bases respectively, with 10 bases between them. This CDR3 has 16 residues. CDR3 protein: CASSPSGNSGANVLTF. The CDR3 nucleotides are TGCGCCAGCAGCCCGTCGGGGAACTCTGGGGCCAACGTCCTGACTTTC.

This sequence joins TRBV6-4 and TRBJ2-1, with D tentatively TRBD1 (6 bases). Per the germline V gene, CDR1 is MRHNA and CDR2 is SNTAGT. The CDR3 runs to 16 residues. V was clipped by 4 bases and J by 0 bases, with 13 bases between them. The CDR3 loop is CASSVRGGGSYNEQFF. The CDR3 nucleotides are TGTGCCAGCAGTGTCAGGGGTGGGGGCTCCTACAATGAGCAGTTCTTC.

The chain has TRBV7-2 and TRBJ2-1, with 10 nucleotides matching TRBD2. The CDR3 is 15 residues long. Trimming took 3 bases from V and 8 from J; bases not matched to a gene: 7. Germline V CDR1 and CDR2: SGHTA, FQGNSA. The CDR3 loop is CASSFLAGARDEQFF. The CDR3 DNA is TGTGCCAGCAGCTTTCTAGCGGGGGCTCGGGATGAGCAGTTCTTC.

CDR3 sequence (DNA): TGTGCCAGCATTCCGACACCTTCGGCCTATGGCTACACCTTC. Translating it yields CASIPTPSAYGYTF. This rearrangement joins TRBV6-6 to TRBJ1-2; no clear D. Trimming removed 7 bases at V and 4 bases at J, with 16 bases between. This CDR3 region has 14 residues. Germline V gene sequence: CDR1 MNHNY, CDR2 SVGAGI (reference sequence).

The chain links TRBV10-3 to TRBJ1-1; a possible D gene is TRBD1 (6 bases). Trimming removed 10 bases from V and 7 bases from J, with 19 bases in between. CDR1 is ENHRY and CDR2 is SYGVKD in the germline V gene. The CDR3 sequence is 13 residues long. Here the CDR3 reads CANRANPRGEAFF. CDR3 nucleotides: TGTGCCAACAGGGCGAATCCCAGGGGTGAAGCTTTCTTT.

This clone came up a few times. CDR3 DNA sequence: TGTGCCAGCTCACCTGGTCCGGGGGCTGAAGCTTTCTTT. Protein sequence: CASSPGPGAEAFF. This chain uses TRBV18 with TRBJ1-1; possibly TRBD1 for D (5 bases). Germline CDR1 KGHSH, CDR2 LQKENI. The CDR3 loop spans 13 amino acids. Trimming cost V 3 bases and J 6 bases, with 11 bases left between them.

This chain connects TRBV5-6 to TRBJ2-5, with D possibly matching TRBD1 (6 bases). This CDR3 has 14 amino acids. Trimming left V 0 bases short and J 4 bases short, with 10 bases between. The germline V gene encodes CDR1 SGHDT and CDR2 YYEEEE. The CDR3 spells CASSLGGRGETQYF. The CDR3 DNA sequence: TGTGCCAGCAGCTTGGGGGGCAGGGGAGAGACCCAGTACTTC.

This clone was observed a few times. The chain recombines TRBV2 with TRBJ1-2; no clear D gene. V dropped 6 bases and J dropped 6 bases, with 8 bases sitting between them. Germline V CDR1 and CDR2: SNHLY, FYNNEI. The CDR3 length is 11 residues. The CDR3 nucleotides read TGTGCCAGCAGGGCAGAACATGGCTACACCTTC. It encodes CASRAEHGYTF.